In this sample, the clone carrying this T cell receptor beta chain turned up many times. What it binds is not known. This specimen comes from a study of T cells after yellow fever vaccination. Looking at the study overall: SMART-Seq v4 Ultra Low Input handled preparation of low-cell-number fractions.

Germline lookup yields CDR1 SGHTA and CDR2 FQGTGA. The ends lost 1 base at V and 5 bases at J; junction bases unmatched: 3. The length of the CDR3 is 15 residues. Each CDR3 protein gets one entry after TCRdb re-called the 5' RACE reads with MiXCR. The table lists some 670,000 distinct CDR3 sequences, 10% to 15% of them singletons. Broader study findings: Only a minor proportion of clonotypes was detected across both CD4 and CD8 compartments. Most clones from primary vaccination were detected again post-booster (roughly 96% CD4, roughly 91% CD8).

The sample consisted of PBMCs, taken on the day of the yellow fever booster vaccination. V gene TRBV7-3 combines with J gene TRBJ2-5; 11 bases agree with TRBD2. The clonotype was recovered from a man in his thirties or forties who received the YFV17D yellow fever vaccine. In DNA form, the CDR3 reads TGTGCCAGCAGCTTAAGGCTAGCGGGAGGCGAGACCCAGTACTTC. It translates to CASSLRLAGGETQYF.